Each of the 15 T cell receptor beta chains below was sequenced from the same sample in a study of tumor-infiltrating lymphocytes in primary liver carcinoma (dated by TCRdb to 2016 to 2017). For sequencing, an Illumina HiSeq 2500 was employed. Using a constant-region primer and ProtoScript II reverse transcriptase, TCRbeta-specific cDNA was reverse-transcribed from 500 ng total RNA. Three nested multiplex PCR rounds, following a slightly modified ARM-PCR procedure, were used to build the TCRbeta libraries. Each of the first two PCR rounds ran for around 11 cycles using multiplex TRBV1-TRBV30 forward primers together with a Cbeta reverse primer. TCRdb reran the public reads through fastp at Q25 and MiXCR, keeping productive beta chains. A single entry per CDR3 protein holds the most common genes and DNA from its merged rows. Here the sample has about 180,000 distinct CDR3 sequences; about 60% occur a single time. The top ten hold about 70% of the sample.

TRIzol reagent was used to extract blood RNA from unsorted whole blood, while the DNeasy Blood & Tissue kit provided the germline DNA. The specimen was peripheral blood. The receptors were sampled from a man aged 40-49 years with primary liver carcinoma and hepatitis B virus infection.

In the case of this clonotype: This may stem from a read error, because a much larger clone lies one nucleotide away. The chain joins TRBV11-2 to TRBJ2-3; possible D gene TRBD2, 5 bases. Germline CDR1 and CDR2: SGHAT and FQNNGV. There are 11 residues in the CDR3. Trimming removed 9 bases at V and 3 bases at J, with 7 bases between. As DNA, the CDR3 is TGTGCCAGGAGCGGTACAGATACGCAGTATTTT. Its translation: CARSGTDTQYF.

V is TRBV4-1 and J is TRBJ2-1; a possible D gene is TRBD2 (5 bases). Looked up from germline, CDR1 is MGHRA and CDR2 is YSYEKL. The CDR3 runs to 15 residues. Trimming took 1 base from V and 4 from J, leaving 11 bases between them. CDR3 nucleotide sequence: TGCGCCAGCAGCCAAGTGTGGGAGCCTTACAATGAGCAGTTCTTC. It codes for CASSQVWEPYNEQFF.

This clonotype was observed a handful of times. CDR3 sequence (DNA): TGCGCCAGCAGCCAAGGGGTAGGTGGGGGCCACACCAAATACGAGCAGTACTTC. Amino acids: CASSQGVGGGHTKYEQYF. The chain has TRBV4-1 and TRBJ2-7; a weak D match, TRBD1 (6 bases). The germline V gene has CDR1 MGHRA and CDR2 YSYEKL. V lost 1 base, J lost 4 bases, and 23 bases lay in between. The CDR3 has 18 residues.

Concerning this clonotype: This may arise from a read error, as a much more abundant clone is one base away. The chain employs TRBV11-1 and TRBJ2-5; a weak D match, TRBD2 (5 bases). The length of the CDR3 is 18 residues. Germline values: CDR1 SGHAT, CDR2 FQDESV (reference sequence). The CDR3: CVSSPRDDRSGPKETQYF. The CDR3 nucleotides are TGTGTCAGCAGCCCTAGAGATGATCGGAGCGGACCTAAAGAGACCCAGTACTTC.

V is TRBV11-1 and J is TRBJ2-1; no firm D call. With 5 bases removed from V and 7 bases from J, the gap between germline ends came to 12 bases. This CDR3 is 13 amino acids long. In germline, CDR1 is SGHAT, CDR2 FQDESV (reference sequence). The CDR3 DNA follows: TGTGCCAGCAGCCGCGTGGGGTTAAATGAGCAGTTCTTC. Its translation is CASSRVGLNEQFF.

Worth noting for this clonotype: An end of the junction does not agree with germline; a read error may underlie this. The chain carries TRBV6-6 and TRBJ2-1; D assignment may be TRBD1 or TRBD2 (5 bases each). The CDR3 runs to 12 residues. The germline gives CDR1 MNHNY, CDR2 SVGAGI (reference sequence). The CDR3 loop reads CAGRHGANKQFF. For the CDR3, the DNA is TGTGCCGGCAGGCACGGGGCTAACAAGCAGTTCTTC.

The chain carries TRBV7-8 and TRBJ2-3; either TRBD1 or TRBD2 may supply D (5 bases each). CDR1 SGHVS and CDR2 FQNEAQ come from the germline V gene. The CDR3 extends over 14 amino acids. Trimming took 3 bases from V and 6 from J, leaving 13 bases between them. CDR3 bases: TGTGCCAGCAGCTTTGAGGGGCTCTCGGATACGCAGTATTTT. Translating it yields CASSFEGLSDTQYF.

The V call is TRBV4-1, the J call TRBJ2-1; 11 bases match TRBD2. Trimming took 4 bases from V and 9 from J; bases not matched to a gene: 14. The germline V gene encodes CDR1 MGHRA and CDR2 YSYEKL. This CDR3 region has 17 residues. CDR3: CASSLRAGTSGRGEQFF. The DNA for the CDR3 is TGCGCCAGCAGCCTCCGAGCAGGGACTAGCGGAAGGGGTGAGCAGTTCTTC.

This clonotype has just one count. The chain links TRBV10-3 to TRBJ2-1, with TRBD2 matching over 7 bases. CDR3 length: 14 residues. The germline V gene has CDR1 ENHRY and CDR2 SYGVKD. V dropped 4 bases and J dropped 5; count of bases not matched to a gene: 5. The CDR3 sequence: CAISGGSGDNEQFF. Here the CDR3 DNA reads TGTGCCATCAGTGGGGGGAGCGGGGACAATGAGCAGTTCTTC.

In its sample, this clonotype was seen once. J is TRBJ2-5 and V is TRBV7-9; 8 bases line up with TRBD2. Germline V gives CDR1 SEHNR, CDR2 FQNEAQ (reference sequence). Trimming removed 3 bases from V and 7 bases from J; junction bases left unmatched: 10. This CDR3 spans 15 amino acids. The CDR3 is CASSFSGVSPPTQYF. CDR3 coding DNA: TGTGCCAGCAGCTTTAGCGGGGTCTCACCCCCGACCCAGTACTTC.

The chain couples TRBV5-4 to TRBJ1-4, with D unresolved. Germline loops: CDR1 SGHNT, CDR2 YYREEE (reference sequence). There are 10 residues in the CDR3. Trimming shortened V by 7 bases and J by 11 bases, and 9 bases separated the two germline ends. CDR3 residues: CASGREKLFF. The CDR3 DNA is TGTGCCAGCGGCAGAGAGAAACTGTTTTTT. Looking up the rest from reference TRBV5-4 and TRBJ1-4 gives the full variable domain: ETGVTQSPTHLIKTRGQQVTLRCSSQSGHNTVSWYQQALGQGPQFIFQYYREEENGRGNFPPRFSGLQFPNYSSELNVNALELDDSALYLCASGREKLFFGSGTQLSVL.

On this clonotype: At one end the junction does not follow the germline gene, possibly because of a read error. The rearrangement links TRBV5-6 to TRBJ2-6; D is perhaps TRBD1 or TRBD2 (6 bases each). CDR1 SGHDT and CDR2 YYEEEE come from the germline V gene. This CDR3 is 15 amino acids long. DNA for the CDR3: TGTGCCAGCACCCCGGAAGTCTCGGGGGCCAGCGTCCTGACTTTC. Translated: CASTPEVSGASVLTF.

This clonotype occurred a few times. In DNA form, the CDR3 reads TGCGCCAGCAGCCAAAGGGCTCTGGGCGGGGGGTCCTACGAGCAGTACTTC. As protein: CASSQRALGGGSYEQYF. The chain is built from TRBV4-1 and TRBJ2-7, with TRBD2 matching 8 bases. Trimming removed 2 bases from V and 1 base from J; junction bases left unmatched: 10. This CDR3 has 17 residues. The germline gives CDR1 MGHRA, CDR2 YSYEKL.

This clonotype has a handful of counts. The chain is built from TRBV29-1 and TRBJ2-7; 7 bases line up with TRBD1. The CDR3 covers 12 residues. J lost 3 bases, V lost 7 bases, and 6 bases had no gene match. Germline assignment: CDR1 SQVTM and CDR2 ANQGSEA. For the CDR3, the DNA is TGCAGCGGCAGGACAGGACTCTACGAGCAGTACTTC. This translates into CSGRTGLYEQYF.

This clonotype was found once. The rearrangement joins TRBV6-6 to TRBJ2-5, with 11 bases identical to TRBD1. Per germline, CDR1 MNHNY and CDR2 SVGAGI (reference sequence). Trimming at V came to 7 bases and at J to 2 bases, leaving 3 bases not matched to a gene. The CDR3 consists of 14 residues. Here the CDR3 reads CASTRDRGQETQYF. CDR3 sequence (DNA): TGTGCCAGCACCAGGGACAGGGGGCAAGAGACCCAGTACTTC.